Presented here are 4 T cell receptor beta chains from one specimen sequenced in a study of T cell repertoires in cytomegalovirus infection. These receptors are not linked to any known antigen. TCRdb recomputed calls from the reads with MiXCR, one row per CDR3 protein. The profile shows around 500,000 distinct CDR3 sequences, under 55% of them singletons. The starting material was cultured PBMCs, obtained from culture after CMV antigen stimulation. The receptors come from a human donor in good health (CMV status not recorded). Some clones in this sample may be carry-over from other donors' samples.

There are a few counts of this clonotype. The CDR3 nucleotides are TGTGCCAGCAGTTCCCGTTCAGGGGACACTGAAGCTTTCTTT. It codes for CASSSRSGDTEAFF. V usage is TRBV6-6 and J usage is TRBJ1-1, with D possibly being TRBD1 (6 bases). The CDR3 is 14 residues long. V was cut by 4 bases and J by 3 bases, with 12 bases left in between. Germline CDR1 and CDR2: MNHNY and SVGAGI (reference sequence).

This sequence joins TRBV7-9 and TRBJ2-1; perhaps D is TRBD1 or TRBD2 (6 bases each). V dropped 5 bases and J dropped 7 bases, with 21 bases sitting between them. Germline loops: CDR1 SEHNR, CDR2 FQNEAQ (reference sequence). The CDR3 extends over 16 amino acids. The CDR3 DNA is TGTGCCAGCAGCCGGCCGGGGGCAAGTCGTGAAAATGAGCAGTTCTTC. Its protein is CASSRPGASRENEQFF.

This clonotype was seen many times. The chain is built from TRBV7-2 and TRBJ1-6; D remains unclear. Germline CDR1 reads SGHTA; CDR2 reads FQGNSA. CDR3 length equals 13 residues. The V and J ends lost 11 bases and 4 bases respectively, with 12 bases between them. The CDR3, as DNA: TGTGCCTCCCGGCTATTATATAATTCACCCCTCCACTTT. Amino acids: CASRLLYNSPLHF. Supplemented by reference TRBV7-2 and TRBJ1-6, the full variable domain reads GAGVSQSPSNKVTEKGKDVELRCDPISGHTALYWYRQSLGQGLEFLIYFQGNSAPDKSGLPSDRFSAERTGGSVSTLTIQRTQQEDSAVYLCASRLLYNSPLHFGNGTRLTVT.

The chain links TRBV20-1 to TRBJ2-3; TRBD2 agrees at 12 bases. V shed 8 bases and J 7 bases; nucleotides not matched to a gene: 16. The germline V gene has CDR1 DFQATT and CDR2 SNEGSKA (reference sequence). This CDR3 has 16 residues. The CDR3 loop reads CSNLAGGSSGLNTQYF. The CDR3, as DNA: TGCAGTAATCTAGCGGGGGGGTCTTCGGGGTTGAATACGCAGTATTTT.